This T cell receptor beta chain was sequenced during a study of OX40 agonist ivuxolimab in advanced cancers. Study overall: Averaging approximately 60 years in age, with a range of roughly 23 to 80, the cohort was approximately 83% male. Three patients had partial responses: one hepatocellular carcinoma, two cutaneous melanoma.

The study, taken as a whole, reports: CD4+ and CD8+ T cells in blood underwent clonal expansion by week 6 at 0.1 to 3.0 mg/kg.

Details on this clone: Its specificity is not known.

Libraries were prepared by immunoSEQ multiplex PCR; TCRdb keeps only in-frame clonotypes and omits some of them. Found here are over 80,000 clones, about 94% of them singletons; the top ten hold about 1.1%. This CDR3 is built from 15 residues. In germline, CDR1 is ENHRY, CDR2 SYGVKD. Trimming cost V 3 bases and J 5 bases, with 13 bases left between them. Any history of autoimmune disease or systemic immunosuppression disqualified patients. The chain links TRBV10-3 to TRBJ1-4; tentative D call: TRBD1 (6 bases). This TCR was recovered from an adult with an advanced solid tumor such as melanoma, head and neck, liver or kidney cancer. The starting material was CD4+ or CD8+ T cells sorted from blood, obtained in a trial of the OX40 agonist ivuxolimab. The CDR3 loop is CAISDRGGENEKLFF. The CDR3 bases are TGTGCCATCAGTGACCGGGGGGGCGAGAATGAAAAACTGTTTTTT.